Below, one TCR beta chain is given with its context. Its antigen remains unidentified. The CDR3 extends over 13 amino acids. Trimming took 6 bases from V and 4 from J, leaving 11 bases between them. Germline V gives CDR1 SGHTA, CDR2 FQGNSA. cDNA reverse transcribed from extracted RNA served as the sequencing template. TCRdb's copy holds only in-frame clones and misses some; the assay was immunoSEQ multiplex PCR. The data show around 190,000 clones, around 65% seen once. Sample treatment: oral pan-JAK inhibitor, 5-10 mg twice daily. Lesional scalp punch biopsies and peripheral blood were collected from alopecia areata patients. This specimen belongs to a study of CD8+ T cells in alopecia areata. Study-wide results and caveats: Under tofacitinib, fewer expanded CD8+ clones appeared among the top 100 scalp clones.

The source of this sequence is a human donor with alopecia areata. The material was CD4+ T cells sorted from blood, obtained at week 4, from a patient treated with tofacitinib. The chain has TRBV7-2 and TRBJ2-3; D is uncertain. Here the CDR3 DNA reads TGTGCCAGCAGGGCCTCGGCAGCAGATACGCAGTATTTT. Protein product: CASRASAADTQYF.